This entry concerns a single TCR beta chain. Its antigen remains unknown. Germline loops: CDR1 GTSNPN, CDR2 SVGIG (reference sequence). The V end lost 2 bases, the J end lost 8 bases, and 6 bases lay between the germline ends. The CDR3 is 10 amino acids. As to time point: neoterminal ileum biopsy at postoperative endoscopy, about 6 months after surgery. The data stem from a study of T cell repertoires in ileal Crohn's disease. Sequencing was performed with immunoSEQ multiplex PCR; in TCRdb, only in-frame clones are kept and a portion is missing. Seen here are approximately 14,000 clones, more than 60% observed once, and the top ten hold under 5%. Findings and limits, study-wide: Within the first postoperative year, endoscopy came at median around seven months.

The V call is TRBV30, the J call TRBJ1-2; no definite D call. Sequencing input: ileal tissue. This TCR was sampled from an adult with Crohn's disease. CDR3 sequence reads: CAWSSSGYTF. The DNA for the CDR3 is TGTGCCTGGAGTAGTAGCGGCTACACCTTC.